This TCR beta chain is from a study of spatial heterogeneity in lung cancer. Study background: Raw reads showed each unique TCR and UMI combination turning up more than ten times on average.

This clonotype has a handful of counts. Its antigen is not identified. Time point reported: sample taken at primary tumor resection. Sequencing was performed on whole RNA extracted from tumor and nontumor lung tissue, or from frozen PBMC, and the material was left unsorted. This CDR3 comprises 15 residues. The V segment lost 3 bases and the J segment 3 bases; nucleotides outside the gene matches: 5. TCR cDNA molecules each had a unique molecular identifier. TCRdb itself ran the 5' RACE reads through MiXCR, one entry per CDR3 protein. Of tens of thousands of distinct CDR3 sequences listed, 6% to 7% are singletons. Study-wide points: Whereas they appeared in blood less at follow-up, ubiquitous expanded tumor TCRs appeared there more at resection.

The sequencing here drew on PBMCs, taken at surgery. The chain carries TRBV12-3 or TRBV12-4 and TRBJ1-5; the match to TRBD1 covers 7 bases. This receptor was obtained from a female donor with early-stage non-small cell lung cancer. The CDR3 region is CASSFRQGDNQPQHF. As DNA, the CDR3 is TGTGCCAGCAGTTTTCGACAGGGTGACAATCAGCCCCAGCATTTT.